The entry below describes one T cell receptor (beta chain). Trimming cost V 4 bases and J 0 bases, with 22 bases left between them. Per germline, CDR1 GTSNPN and CDR2 SVGIG (reference sequence). CDR3 length: 18 residues. Splitting the CD4+ cells yielded a CD45RA+ naive subset and a CD45RA-negative memory subset. The source of the sample is a study of shared clonotypes between healthy human individuals. Approximately 210 ng DNA, around 30,000 T cell genomes, went into each sorted-subset replicate PCR. The table came from immunoSEQ multiplex PCR; TCRdb's copy has only in-frame clones and leaves some out. The sample lists roughly 2 million clones, about 94% occurring once.

The sequenced sample consisted of naive CD4+ T cells sorted from blood. Subset described: CD45RA+ positively selected. This TCR was sampled from a man aged 18 to 30 in good health. The chain links TRBV30 to TRBJ1-3; D unresolved. CDR3 nucleotide sequence: TGTGCCTGGACATCCTCGTGGGCCTTCTCCCCCTCTGGAAACACCATATATTTT. Translating it yields CAWTSSWAFSPSGNTIYF.